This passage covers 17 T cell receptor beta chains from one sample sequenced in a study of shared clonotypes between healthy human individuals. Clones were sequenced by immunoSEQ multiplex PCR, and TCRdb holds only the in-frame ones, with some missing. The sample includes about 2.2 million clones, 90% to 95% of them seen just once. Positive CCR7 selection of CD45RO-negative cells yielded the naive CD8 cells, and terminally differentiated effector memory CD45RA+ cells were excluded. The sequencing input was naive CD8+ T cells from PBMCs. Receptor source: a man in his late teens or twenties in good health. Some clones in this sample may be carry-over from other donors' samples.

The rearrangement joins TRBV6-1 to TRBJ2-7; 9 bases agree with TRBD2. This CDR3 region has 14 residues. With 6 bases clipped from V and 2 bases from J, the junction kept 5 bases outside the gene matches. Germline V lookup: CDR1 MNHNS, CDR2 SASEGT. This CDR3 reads CASSGTSRTYEQYF. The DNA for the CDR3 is TGTGCCAGCAGCGGGACTAGCCGAACCTACGAGCAGTACTTC.

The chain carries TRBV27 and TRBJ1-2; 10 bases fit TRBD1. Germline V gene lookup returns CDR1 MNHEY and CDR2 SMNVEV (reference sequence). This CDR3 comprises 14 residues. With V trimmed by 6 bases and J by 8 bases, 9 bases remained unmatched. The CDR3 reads CASSPDRGIPGYTF. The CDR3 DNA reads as TGTGCCAGCAGCCCGGACAGGGGGATACCCGGCTACACCTTC.

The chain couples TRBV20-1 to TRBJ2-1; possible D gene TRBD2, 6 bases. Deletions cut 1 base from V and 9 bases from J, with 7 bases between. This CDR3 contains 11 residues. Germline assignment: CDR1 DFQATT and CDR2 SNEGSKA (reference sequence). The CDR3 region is CSARAGAEQFF. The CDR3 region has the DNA TGCAGTGCTAGAGCGGGAGCTGAGCAGTTCTTC.

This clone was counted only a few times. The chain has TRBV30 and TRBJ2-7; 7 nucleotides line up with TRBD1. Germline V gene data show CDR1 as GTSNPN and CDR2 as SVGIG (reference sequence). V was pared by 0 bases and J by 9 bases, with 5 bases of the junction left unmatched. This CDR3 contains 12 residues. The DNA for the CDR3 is TGTGCCTGGAGTGTGAAGGGGGCGGCGCAGTACTTC. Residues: CAWSVKGAAQYF.

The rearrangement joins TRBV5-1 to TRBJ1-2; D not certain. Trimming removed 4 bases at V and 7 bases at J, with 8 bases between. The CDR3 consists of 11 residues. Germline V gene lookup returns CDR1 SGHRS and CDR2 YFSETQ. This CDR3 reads CASSPGLGYTF. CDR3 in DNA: TGCGCCAGCAGCCCAGGACTTGGCTACACCTTC.

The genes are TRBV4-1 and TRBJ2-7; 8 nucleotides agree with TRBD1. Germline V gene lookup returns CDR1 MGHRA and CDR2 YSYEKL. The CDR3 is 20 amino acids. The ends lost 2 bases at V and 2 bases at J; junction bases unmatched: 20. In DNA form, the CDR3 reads TGCGCCAGCAGCCAAAGACACAGCCGGGACAGGACCCCACCTACCTACGAGCAGTACTTC. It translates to CASSQRHSRDRTPPTYEQYF.

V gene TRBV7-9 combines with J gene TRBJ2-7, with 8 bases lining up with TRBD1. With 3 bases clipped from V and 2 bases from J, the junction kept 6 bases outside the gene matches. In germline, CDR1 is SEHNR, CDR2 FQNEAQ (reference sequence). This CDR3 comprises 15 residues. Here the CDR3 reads CASSLFRGPAYEQYF. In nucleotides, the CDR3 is TGTGCCAGCAGCTTGTTCAGGGGGCCGGCCTACGAGCAGTACTTC.

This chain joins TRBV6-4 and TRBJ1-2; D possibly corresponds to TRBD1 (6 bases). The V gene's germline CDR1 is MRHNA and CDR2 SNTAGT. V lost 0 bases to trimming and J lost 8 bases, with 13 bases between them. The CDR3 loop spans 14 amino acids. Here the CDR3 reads CASSDSGGVRGYTF. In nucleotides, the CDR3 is TGTGCCAGCAGTGACTCAGGGGGAGTTCGAGGCTACACCTTC.

DNA for the CDR3: TGTGCCAGCAGCGTCGACAGGGGGGCCTATGGCTACACCTTC. It codes for CASSVDRGAYGYTF. V gene TRBV9 combines with J gene TRBJ1-2; TRBD1 matches at 9 bases. This CDR3 has 14 amino acids. V lost 2 bases, J lost 4 bases, and 3 bases stayed unmatched. CDR1 SGDLS and CDR2 YYNGEE come from the germline V gene.

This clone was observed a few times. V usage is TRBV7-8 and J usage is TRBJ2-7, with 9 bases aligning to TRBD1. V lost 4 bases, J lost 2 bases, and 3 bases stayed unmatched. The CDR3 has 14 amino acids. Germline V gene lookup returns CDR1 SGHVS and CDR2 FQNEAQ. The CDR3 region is CASSSDRGTYEQYF. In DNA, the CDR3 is TGTGCCAGCAGCTCGGACAGGGGCACCTACGAGCAGTACTTC.

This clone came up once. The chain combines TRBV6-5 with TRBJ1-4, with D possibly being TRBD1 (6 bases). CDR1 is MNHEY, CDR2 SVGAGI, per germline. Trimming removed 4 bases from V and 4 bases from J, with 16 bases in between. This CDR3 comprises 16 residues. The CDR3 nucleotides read TGTGCCAGCAGTTTAAACCGACAGGTGTTTAATGAAAAACTGTTTTTT. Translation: CASSLNRQVFNEKLFF.

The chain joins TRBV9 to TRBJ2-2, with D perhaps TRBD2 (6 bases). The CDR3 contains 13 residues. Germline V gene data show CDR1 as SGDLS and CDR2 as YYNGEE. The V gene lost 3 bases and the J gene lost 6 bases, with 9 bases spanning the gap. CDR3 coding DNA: TGTGCCAGCAGCGCCGGGAGTGCCGGGGAGCTGTTTTTT. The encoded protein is CASSAGSAGELFF.

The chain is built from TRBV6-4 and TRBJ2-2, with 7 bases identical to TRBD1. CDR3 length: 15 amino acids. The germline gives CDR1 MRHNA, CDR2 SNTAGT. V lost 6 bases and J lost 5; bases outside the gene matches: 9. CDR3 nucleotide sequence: TGTGCCAGCAGAAAGACGATCAGGGGGACCGGGGAGCTGTTTTTT. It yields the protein CASRKTIRGTGELFF.

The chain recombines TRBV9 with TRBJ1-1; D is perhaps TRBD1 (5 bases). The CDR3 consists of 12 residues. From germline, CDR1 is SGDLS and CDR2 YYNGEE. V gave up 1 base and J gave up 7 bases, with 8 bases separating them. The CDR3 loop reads CASSVQGVEAFF. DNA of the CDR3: TGTGCCAGCAGCGTACAGGGCGTTGAAGCTTTCTTT.

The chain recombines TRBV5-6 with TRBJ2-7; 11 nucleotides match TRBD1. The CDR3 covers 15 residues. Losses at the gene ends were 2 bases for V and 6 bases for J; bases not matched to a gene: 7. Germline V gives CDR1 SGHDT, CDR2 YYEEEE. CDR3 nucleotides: TGTGCCAGCAGCTTATGGGACAGGGGGTACGGCGAGCAGTACTTC. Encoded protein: CASSLWDRGYGEQYF.

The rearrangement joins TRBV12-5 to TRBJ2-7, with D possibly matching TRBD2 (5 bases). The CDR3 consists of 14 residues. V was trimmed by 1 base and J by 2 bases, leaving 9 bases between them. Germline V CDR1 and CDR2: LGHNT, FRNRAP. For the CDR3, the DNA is TGTGCTAGTGGTTTGGACGGGAAAGCCTACGAGCAGTACTTC. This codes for CASGLDGKAYEQYF.

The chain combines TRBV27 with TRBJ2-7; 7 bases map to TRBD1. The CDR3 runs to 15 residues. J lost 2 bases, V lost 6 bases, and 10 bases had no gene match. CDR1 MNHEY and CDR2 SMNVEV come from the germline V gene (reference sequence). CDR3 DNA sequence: TGTGCCAGCAGGGTGACCGGGACAGCGCCCTACGAGCAGTACTTC. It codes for CASRVTGTAPYEQYF.